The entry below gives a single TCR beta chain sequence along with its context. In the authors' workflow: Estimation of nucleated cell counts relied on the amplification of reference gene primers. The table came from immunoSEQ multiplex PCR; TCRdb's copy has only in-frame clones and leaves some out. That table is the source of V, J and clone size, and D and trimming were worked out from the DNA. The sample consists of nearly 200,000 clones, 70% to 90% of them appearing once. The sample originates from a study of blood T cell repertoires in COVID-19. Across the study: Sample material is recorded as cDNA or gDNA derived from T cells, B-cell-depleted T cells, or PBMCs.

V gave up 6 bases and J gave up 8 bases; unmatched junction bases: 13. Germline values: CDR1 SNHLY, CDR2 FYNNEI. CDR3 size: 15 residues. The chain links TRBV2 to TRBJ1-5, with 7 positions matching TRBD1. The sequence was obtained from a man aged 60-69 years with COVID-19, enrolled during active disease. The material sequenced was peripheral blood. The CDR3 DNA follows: TGTGCCAGCAGGGGCAGAAGACAGGGCCGGGAGCCCCAGCATTTT. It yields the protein CASRGRRQGREPQHF. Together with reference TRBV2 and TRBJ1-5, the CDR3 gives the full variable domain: EPEVTQTPSHQVTQMGQEVILRCVPISNHLYFYWYRQILGQKVEFLVSFYNNEISEKSEIFDDQFSVERPDGSNFTLKIRSTKLEDSAMYFCASRGRRQGREPQHFGDGTRLSIL.